Listed below are T cell receptor beta chains from one sample, sequenced in a study of STAT5B mutations in CD4+ large granular lymphocyte leukemia. Assay used: immunoSEQ multiplex PCR; TCRdb lists only in-frame clones, some missing. In the table there are some 20,000 clones, 78% of which are singletons. The sample consisted of CD4+ T cells from blood buffy coats. All receptors derive from a human donor in good health. Both conserved end residues are part of each CDR3. Size is stated for part of the rows, as once, few or many counts, or as a class when the clone is expanded.

v_gene	abundance	j_gene	len	CDR3aa
TRBV7-8	NA	TRBJ1-1	17	CASSSTGRSTGNTEAFF
TRBV7-2	NA	TRBJ1-2	12	CASSLEYLGYTF
TRBV5-4	NA	TRBJ2-1	18	CASSPGLAGGGSYNEQFF
TRBV7-2	NA	TRBJ2-1	14	CASSRDRGANEQFF
TRBV9	NA	TRBJ1-6	14	CASHSGVVNSPLHF
TRBV5-6	NA	TRBJ1-2	12	CASSLGPYGYTF
TRBV30	NA	TRBJ1-1	13	CAWSLGARTEAFF
TRBV5-1	NA	TRBJ2-1	12	CASSLDRTAQFF
TRBV2	NA	TRBJ2-1	14	CRSSGVTHYNEQFF
TRBV6-1	NA	TRBJ2-6	13	CALERDGANVLTF
TRBV14	few	TRBJ1-2	11	CASSLHPGYTF